The present TCR beta chain was sequenced within a study of blood T cell repertoires in COVID-19. At the level of the study: The cDNA or gDNA used as material had been derived from T cells, B-cell-depleted T cells, or PBMCs.

Per the germline V gene, CDR1 is MNHEY and CDR2 is SVGAGI. The V gene lost 2 bases and the J gene lost 2 bases, with 16 bases spanning the gap. The CDR3 consists of 16 residues. Only in-frame clones appear in the TCRdb table, and some are missing; sequencing was by immunoSEQ multiplex PCR. The sample has around 190,000 clones, about 80% seen once. This chain connects TRBV6-5 to TRBJ2-7, with D possibly being TRBD2 (6 bases). The TCR originated in a human donor in a cohort sampled during active COVID-19. Sequenced: peripheral blood. The CDR3 nucleotides are TGTGCCAGCAGTTACGTCGGGGGAGGAGGGACCTACGAGCAGTACTTC. It encodes CASSYVGGGGTYEQYF.